This T cell receptor beta chain was documented in a study of identical twins. Whole-study findings and limits: The study found weaker excess twin sharing in beta out-of-frame sequences. A lower insertion count was a feature of abundant cord blood beta clonotypes, with no such feature in memory repertoires.

CDR1 MDHEN and CDR2 SYDVKM come from the germline V gene. The CDR3 runs to 14 residues. The ends were cut back, 5 bases at V and 6 bases at J, with 16 bases in the middle. Template switching introduced a universal primer site, and the cDNA bore unique molecular identifiers. TCRdb recomputed calls from the 5' RACE reads with MiXCR, one row per CDR3 protein. The sample has 1.5 million to 2 million distinct CDR3 sequences; less than 35% are singletons. Comments on this clonotype: Its antigen is unknown.

Sequencing used cord blood. The receptor's source is a newborn girl in good health. The chain has TRBV28 and TRBJ1-2; the D is unclear. CDR3 DNA sequence: TGTGCCAGCAGTCTTGACGGGAGAGTAAATGGCTACACCTTC. This gives the protein CASSLDGRVNGYTF.